A selection of T cell receptor beta chains follows, all from one sample in a study of blood T cells in healthy people across ages. TCRdb re-called the 5' RACE reads with MiXCR, one entry per CDR3 protein. The data contain more than 650,000 distinct CDR3 sequences, 40% to 65% of them singletons. What was sequenced was blood. The receptors originated from an elderly man in good health. CDR3s include the opening cysteine and the closing phenylalanine or tryptophan. The order of the fields is J gene, V gene, D gene, clone size, CDR3 protein, CDR3 DNA. D genes are given only for firm matches. Where a row states a size, it is once, few, many or the class of an expanded clone; other rows omit it.

>TRBJ2-3|TRBV2|NA|once
CAGSPKVQGRWTQYF
TGTGCCGGCAGTCCAAAGGTCCAGGGGAGGTGGACGCAGTATTTT
>TRBJ2-1|TRBV7-2|NA|NA
CASSPTGTVYNEQFF
TGTGCCAGCAGCCCGACCGGGACTGTCTACAATGAGCAGTTCTTC
>TRBJ2-7|TRBV20-1|NA|few
CSATPASRSYEQYF
TGCAGTGCCACACCGGCTAGCCGATCATACGAGCAGTACTTC
>TRBJ2-1|TRBV7-9|NA|NA
CASSHRDWGENGQFF
TGTGCCAGCAGTCACCGGGACTGGGGGGAGAATGGGCAGTTCTTC
>TRBJ2-3|TRBV20-1|TRBD1|many
CSATRTGSGTDTQYF
TGCAGTGCTACCAGGACAGGGTCTGGCACAGATACGCAGTATTTT
>TRBJ1-1|TRBV29-1|TRBD1|few
CSPGTGDTEAFF
TGCAGCCCTGGGACAGGGGATACTGAAGCTTTCTTT
>TRBJ2-7|TRBV9|TRBD2|NA
CASSPQSASGSSYEQYF
TGTGCCAGCAGCCCACAGAGCGCTAGCGGAAGCTCCTACGAGCAGTACTTC
>TRBJ2-1|TRBV12-5|NA|NA
CASGYDRTSLYNEQFF
TGTGCTAGTGGCTACGACAGGACATCCTTGTACAATGAGCAGTTCTTC
>TRBJ2-6|TRBV12-3/TRBV12-4|NA|NA
CASSPDRANVLTF
TGTGCCAGCAGCCCGGACAGGGCCAACGTCCTGACTTTC
>TRBJ2-7|TRBV28|NA|few
CASRTVPTYEQYF
TGTGCCAGCAGGACAGTTCCTACCTACGAGCAGTACTTC
>TRBJ2-7|TRBV7-9|NA|few
CASSLGAGASYEQYF
TGTGCCAGCAGCTTAGGAGCCGGGGCTTCCTACGAGCAGTACTTC
>TRBJ1-6|TRBV27|NA|NA
CASREDQPGNSPLHF
TGTGCCAGCAGAGAAGACCAGCCGGGTAATTCACCCCTCCACTTT
>TRBJ2-1|TRBV10-3|TRBD1|few
CAISERQGAGNEQFF
TGTGCCATCAGTGAGCGGCAGGGGGCTGGGAATGAGCAGTTCTTC
>TRBJ2-1|TRBV5-1|NA|NA
CASSLKNQGYNEQFF
TGCGCCAGCAGCTTGAAGAATCAGGGGTACAATGAGCAGTTCTTC
>TRBJ2-1|TRBV25-1|TRBD2|NA
CASSELGLAGSYNEQFF
TGTGCCAGCAGTGAATTGGGCCTAGCGGGCTCCTACAATGAGCAGTTCTTC